The rows below give T cell receptor beta chains drawn from one sample of a study of blood T cell repertoires in COVID-19. Sequencing was performed with immunoSEQ multiplex PCR; in TCRdb, only in-frame clones are kept and a portion is missing. Of some 140,000 clones listed, 77% are singletons. What was sequenced was peripheral blood. The receptors stem from a man at least 80 years old with acute or convalescent COVID-19. CDR3s include the opening cysteine and the closing phenylalanine or tryptophan.

V: TRBV21-1
J: TRBJ1-4
CDR3: CASSKSGDLEKLFF

V: TRBV5-1
J: TRBJ2-7
CDR3: CASSLSGSPYEQYF

V: TRBV7-9
J: TRBJ2-2
CDR3: CASSLETGVTGELFF

V: TRBV27
J: TRBJ2-7
CDR3: CASGFLQGKYEQYF

V: TRBV3-1/TRBV3-2
J: TRBJ2-1
CDR3: CASSLSSGLNEQFF

V: TRBV6-5
J: TRBJ1-2
CDR3: CASSSDSGYTF

V: TRBV28
J: TRBJ1-5
CDR3: CASSSVNQPQHF

V: TRBV6-5
J: TRBJ1-6
CDR3: CASSYSSGGTISPLHF

V: TRBV18
J: TRBJ1-1
CDR3: CASSTDRGRAFF

V: TRBV18
J: TRBJ1-6
CDR3: CASSPDRNSPLHF

V: TRBV27
J: TRBJ2-1
CDR3: CASDSEGAQGYNEQFF

V: TRBV4-2
J: TRBJ1-2
CDR3: CASSQDPGVGYTF

V: TRBV5-1
J: TRBJ2-3
CDR3: CARSRAGGTDTQYF

V: TRBV5-4
J: TRBJ2-3
CDR3: CASSFEPGEVQYF

V: TRBV2
J: TRBJ2-7
CDR3: CASKEQGFIYEQYF

V: TRBV3-1/TRBV3-2
J: TRBJ1-6
CDR3: CASSQGDSNSPLHF

V: TRBV5-5
J: TRBJ2-7
CDR3: CASSVGRTALNEQYF

V: TRBV4-1
J: TRBJ2-1
CDR3: CASSRAGSYNEQFF

V: TRBV2
J: TRBJ1-5
CDR3: CASSERGYGNQPQHF

V: TRBV3-1/TRBV3-2
J: TRBJ2-3
CDR3: CASSRGGAAADTQYF

V: TRBV5-4
J: TRBJ2-2
CDR3: CASSFSGGRTGELFF

V: TRBV5-4
J: TRBJ2-5
CDR3: CASRLAGGRLETQYF

V: TRBV7-2
J: TRBJ2-7
CDR3: CASSSGTGSQWEYF

V: TRBV28
J: TRBJ1-1
CDR3: CASSLGGKAFF

V: TRBV2
J: TRBJ1-3
CDR3: CASGVGQLSGNTIYF

V: TRBV6-1
J: TRBJ1-5
CDR3: CASSEDPGGNQPQHF

V: TRBV28
J: TRBJ1-4
CDR3: CASSSITGPSGEKLFF

V: TRBV13
J: TRBJ2-6
CDR3: CASSLGQGGGANVLTF

V: TRBV3-1/TRBV3-2
J: TRBJ1-3
CDR3: CASSQKSQGAGLYVF

V: TRBV28
J: TRBJ1-4
CDR3: CASNLIGGGEKLFF

V: TRBV30
J: TRBJ2-3
CDR3: CAWSFSGDTQYF

V: TRBV27
J: TRBJ1-6
CDR3: CASSFRDLGNSPLHF

V: TRBV11-2
J: TRBJ1-4
CDR3: CASSYTDSSNEKLFF

V: TRBV5-6
J: TRBJ1-1
CDR3: CASSSGQNTEAFF

V: TRBV28
J: TRBJ2-3
CDR3: CASSLSTDTQYF

V: TRBV7-9
J: TRBJ1-6
CDR3: CASKRAENSPLHF

V: TRBV7-8
J: TRBJ2-1
CDR3: CASSRDRGYSPYNEQFF

V: TRBV5-1
J: TRBJ2-3
CDR3: CASSLRGGDTDTQYF

V: TRBV5-5
J: TRBJ2-2
CDR3: CASSARGPYNTGELFF

V: TRBV11-2
J: TRBJ2-7
CDR3: CASSLAPLVLHEQYF

V: TRBV13
J: TRBJ1-1
CDR3: CASSRLGGPGGMNTEAFF

V: TRBV18
J: TRBJ1-1
CDR3: CASSPDGGGNTEAFF

V: TRBV5-1
J: TRBJ1-5
CDR3: CAITVYNRGEGNQPQHF

V: TRBV7-8
J: TRBJ1-2
CDR3: CASSPGQYYGYTF

V: TRBV9
J: TRBJ2-6
CDR3: CASRAGLGANVLTF

V: TRBV30
J: TRBJ1-4
CDR3: CAWQPQSTNEKLFF

V: TRBV4-2
J: TRBJ2-1
CDR3: CASSQAMLSRLNEQFF